Listed below are T cell receptor beta chains from one sample, sequenced in a study of OX40 agonist ivuxolimab in advanced cancers. Data came from immunoSEQ multiplex PCR; TCRdb stores just in-frame clones and leaves some out. Of 98,000 or so clones listed, more than 85% were seen once; the top ten hold 2.6%. Source: CD4+ or CD8+ T cells sorted from blood, taken in a trial of the OX40 agonist ivuxolimab. All receptors come from an adult with an advanced solid tumor such as melanoma, head and neck, liver or kidney cancer. CDR3s leave out the opening cysteine and the closing phenylalanine or tryptophan. Fields, in order: V gene, J gene, clone size, CDR3 protein. Expanded clones are given a class, and other clones once, few, many or no size at all.

V gene: TRBV11-2
J gene: TRBJ1-4
clone size: NA
CDR3 protein: ASSPRTGTGEKLF

V gene: TRBV5-6
J gene: TRBJ2-7
clone size: NA
CDR3 protein: ASSLALSSEQY

V gene: TRBV11-2
J gene: TRBJ2-4
clone size: NA
CDR3 protein: ASSLGRGQGASKNIQY

V gene: TRBV7-2
J gene: NA
clone size: NA
CDR3 protein: ASSSGLAGVYEQY

V gene: TRBV4-2
J gene: TRBJ1-2
clone size: NA
CDR3 protein: ASSQVQGGHGYT

V gene: TRBV28
J gene: TRBJ2-1
clone size: NA
CDR3 protein: ASSPGRANEQF

V gene: TRBV30
J gene: TRBJ2-7
clone size: NA
CDR3 protein: AWRQGHLLVCFYEQY

V gene: TRBV18
J gene: TRBJ2-7
clone size: few
CDR3 protein: ASSPPGMGGHEQY

V gene: TRBV27
J gene: TRBJ2-3
clone size: NA
CDR3 protein: ASSPRLVAGPGGDTQY

V gene: TRBV28
J gene: TRBJ1-5
clone size: few
CDR3 protein: ASSRVGTGH

V gene: TRBV5-1
J gene: TRBJ1-1
clone size: once
CDR3 protein: ASSSDTTNTEAF

V gene: TRBV28
J gene: TRBJ1-2
clone size: once
CDR3 protein: ASSRAGTGGTYGYT

V gene: TRBV29-1
J gene: TRBJ1-4
clone size: once
CDR3 protein: SARRTDEKLF

V gene: TRBV6-6
J gene: TRBJ1-3
clone size: NA
CDR3 protein: ASSYQGSSGNTIY

V gene: TRBV6-1
J gene: TRBJ1-5
clone size: NA
CDR3 protein: ASRQGASGQPQH

V gene: TRBV5-1
J gene: TRBJ2-5
clone size: NA
CDR3 protein: ASSPRQPEETQY

V gene: TRBV6-6
J gene: TRBJ2-3
clone size: NA
CDR3 protein: ASSWAPSTLTDTQY

V gene: TRBV14
J gene: TRBJ1-1
clone size: NA
CDR3 protein: ASSHTGTGRAF

V gene: TRBV18
J gene: TRBJ2-1
clone size: NA
CDR3 protein: ASSPPLAGDNEQF

V gene: TRBV4-2
J gene: TRBJ2-1
clone size: NA
CDR3 protein: ASREAALAASYNEQF

V gene: TRBV6-1
J gene: TRBJ1-5
clone size: NA
CDR3 protein: ASSEIGSQPQH

V gene: TRBV9
J gene: TRBJ2-7
clone size: NA
CDR3 protein: ASSVGQGTSQEQY

V gene: TRBV30
J gene: TRBJ1-5
clone size: once
CDR3 protein: AWSTGPINQPQH

V gene: TRBV5-1
J gene: TRBJ2-3
clone size: NA
CDR3 protein: ASSGRLGTQY

V gene: TRBV28
J gene: TRBJ2-2
clone size: NA
CDR3 protein: ASRLTGELF

V gene: TRBV28
J gene: TRBJ1-5
clone size: NA
CDR3 protein: ASSLGDRNNQPQH

V gene: TRBV5-1
J gene: TRBJ2-1
clone size: NA
CDR3 protein: ASSLGGSNEQF

V gene: TRBV6-1
J gene: TRBJ2-7
clone size: NA
CDR3 protein: ASRGTGRYYEQY

V gene: TRBV21-1
J gene: TRBJ1-1
clone size: NA
CDR3 protein: ASSFKDENRRGQRGTEAF

V gene: TRBV28
J gene: TRBJ2-1
clone size: NA
CDR3 protein: ASNGVFYEQF

V gene: TRBV6-6
J gene: TRBJ2-6
clone size: NA
CDR3 protein: ASTGVSSGANVLT

V gene: TRBV5-1
J gene: TRBJ1-3
clone size: NA
CDR3 protein: ASSLGQAVGRTIY

V gene: TRBV19
J gene: TRBJ2-5
clone size: NA
CDR3 protein: ASSTPGREETQY

V gene: TRBV21-1
J gene: TRBJ1-1
clone size: once
CDR3 protein: ASSTPRQGLLDTEAF

V gene: TRBV28
J gene: TRBJ1-5
clone size: once
CDR3 protein: ASSLKTAGVVNQPQH

V gene: TRBV5-1
J gene: TRBJ2-5
clone size: NA
CDR3 protein: ASSQQGAAEETQY

V gene: TRBV21-1
J gene: TRBJ2-3
clone size: NA
CDR3 protein: ASSKAQGYTDTQY

V gene: TRBV6-5
J gene: TRBJ2-3
clone size: once
CDR3 protein: ASSYSTYTDTQY

V gene: TRBV18
J gene: TRBJ2-2
clone size: NA
CDR3 protein: ASSPGFPQSNTGELF

V gene: TRBV19
J gene: TRBJ1-1
clone size: few
CDR3 protein: ASSTAGQGSAF

V gene: TRBV6-6
J gene: TRBJ1-4
clone size: once
CDR3 protein: ASRADGTEKLF

V gene: TRBV30
J gene: TRBJ2-2
clone size: NA
CDR3 protein: AWTRTVLTGELF

V gene: TRBV28
J gene: TRBJ1-2
clone size: NA
CDR3 protein: ASSIRDSVDYGYT

V gene: TRBV7-2
J gene: TRBJ2-1
clone size: NA
CDR3 protein: ASSFISGSDNEQF

V gene: TRBV5-1
J gene: TRBJ2-7
clone size: few
CDR3 protein: ASSGQTYEQY

V gene: TRBV7-2
J gene: TRBJ2-2
clone size: once
CDR3 protein: DRYGMEENTGELF

V gene: TRBV9
J gene: TRBJ2-2
clone size: NA
CDR3 protein: ASSAPGQGPPNTGELF

V gene: TRBV28
J gene: TRBJ1-1
clone size: NA
CDR3 protein: ASRLKGTGGMNTEAF

V gene: TRBV5-1
J gene: TRBJ2-1
clone size: NA
CDR3 protein: ASSSSGGSYNEQF

V gene: TRBV5-6
J gene: TRBJ2-7
clone size: NA
CDR3 protein: ASSLGQGGSEQY

V gene: TRBV27
J gene: TRBJ1-2
clone size: NA
CDR3 protein: ASRYSGTGSYGYT

V gene: TRBV28
J gene: TRBJ1-1
clone size: NA
CDR3 protein: ASSPAPPNTEAF

V gene: TRBV5-1
J gene: TRBJ1-1
clone size: few
CDR3 protein: ASSLVANLNTEAF